This TCR beta chain was identified during a study of cytomegalovirus exposure and HLA in healthy donors (TCRdb year 2017). Study-wide context: In an earlier analysis of under 600 of the donors, 276 Gb of sequence data and about 110 million unique TCR beta sequences from some 170 million T cells were reported. Alongside the repertoire data, information on donor age, sex, ethnicity and CMV serostatus was compiled. High-throughput TCR immunosequencing, statistical association of individual TCRs with disease status, and machine learning were combined to predict cytomegalovirus infection status. Besides the first cohort of approximately 670 subjects, a separate validation cohort made up of around 120 different subjects was used. The study aimed to test whether signatures of past pathogen exposure could be identified by cataloging public T cell receptors. On average, roughly 200,000 unique TCR beta nucleotide sequences were sequenced per donor among several hundred genotyped donors of the cohort, with about 17% of those sequences being non-productive. Because of strong linkage in the cohort, a handful of DR-DQ haplotypes were treated as single units for association and clustering. Every repertoire in the discovery cohort had been generated on one and the same sequencing platform. The genetic ancestry cluster associated with self-reported Caucasian donors included about four fifths of the 398 genotyped donors. A later analysis re-examined previously published TCR beta repertoires from about 670 donors and added high-resolution HLA genotyping to investigate patterns of TCR occurrence. HLA typing covered class I and class II loci at four-digit resolution. In the later analysis, no new phenotypic data were used to find candidate immune exposures; instead, reliance was placed on TCR beta sequences and their occurrence across donors. A later genetic analysis used genome-wide SNP genotypes for about 65% of the 666 donors, treating that subset as a discovery cohort. Typing coverage varied by locus: about 620-630 donors for A, B, C, DRB1 and DQB1; more than 500 for DQA1; about 590 for DPA1; about 450 for DPB1. Roughly 300 gigabases of sequencing data and approximately 80 million unique TCR sequences were included in an early release covering roughly 700 HLA-typed donors. In an earlier analysis of 500 to 650 of the donors, high-throughput TCR beta sequencing was used to judge whether each TCR beta V gene segment behaved as functional or pseudogenic. Using immunosequencing, the study profiled T cell repertoires from around 670 subjects and related those repertoires to cytomegalovirus serostatus. Beyond this particular receptor, the publication reports: In a later analysis, some 18,000 TCR beta sequences were associated with specific HLA alleles at a false discovery rate of 0.05. In a later analysis, TCR association rates were found to vary across HLA loci, with the most associated TCRs seen for DRB1 alleles and the fewest for HLA-C alleles. An earlier analysis of 587 of the donors showed that most TCR beta V segments appeared in productive rearrangements either about 87% or about 30% of the time, which broadly matched IMGT annotations. A group of highly shared sequence variants was considered likely to be a technical artifact of the sequencing pipeline. Correlated functional status among segregating V segments might reflect linkage disequilibrium, but an unknown experimental factor could not be ruled out. In a later analysis, several top co-occurrence clusters were reported to appear linked to parvovirus B19, influenza, CMV and Epstein-Barr virus. A further reported finding was that TCR beta sequences accurately predicted the HLA-A and HLA-B alleles for most subjects in the first cohort. Approximately 16 rarely observed V segments, including chromosome 9 orphons, were excluded from the earlier analysis of just under 600 of the donors because counts were too low. The study listed 150 to 200 TCR beta chains as associated with cytomegalovirus. A later analysis found that HLA-associated TCR beta chains were more clonally expanded and had lower generation probabilities than equally common non-associated chains. According to a later analysis, most CMV-associated TCR beta chains appeared to be HLA-restricted, and the HLA associations seemed to be driven largely by CMV exposure. When HLA alleles, especially DR and DQ, strongly co-occurred, TCR associations were difficult to assign to individual alleles. In a later genetic analysis, fewer N-insertions in productive TCRs were reported among donors in an Asian-associated ancestry cluster than the roughly 700-donor mean. Cytomegalovirus status was reported to be diagnosed by the classifier with high specificity and sensitivity in both the original and validation cohorts. This cohort had only TCR beta chains sequenced, and the lack of alpha or paired-chain data limited which features could be detected. Because the 87-base-pair reads could not distinguish some IMGT-functional V segments, including TRBV6-2 and TRBV6-3, those segments were excluded. Most TCR sequences were seen in very few donors, while some public TCRs were found in many individuals. Because HLA typing was missing for some donors at each locus, association tests included only the typed subset. Presence/absence analyses assumed roughly uniform sequencing depth across donors, an assumption that may not hold. A later genetic analysis associated a missense DCLRE1C variant with V-gene and J-gene trimming of TCR beta chains, and an independent cohort replicated the association. The authors suggested that the approach could potentially be generalized to other disease states and immunological phenotypes. The only immune exposure information available for the cohort was CMV serostatus. A few of the identified cytomegalovirus-associated TCR beta chains were confirmed in vitro to be specific for cytomegalovirus antigens.

Receptor amplification or capture employed the immunoSEQ multiplex PCR assay. The multiplex PCR relied on a mix of 60 forward primers for TCR Vbeta segments and 13 reverse primers for TCR Jbeta segments. Amplification of the CDR3 region of rearranged TCR beta genes was performed with a multiplex PCR assay on genomic DNA. Amplified TCR beta libraries were sequenced as 87-base-pair reads on the Illumina HiSeq System. From the authors' description of their analysis: A later analysis tallied approximately 87 million unique TCR beta chains across the 610 or so repertoires, and approximately 12 million of those chains were shared by two or more donors. A nearest-neighbor algorithm error-corrected the raw reads and collapsed the reads into unique sequences, merging closely related sequences to remove PCR and sequencing errors. V, D and J gene segments were assigned by aligning CDR3 sequences to IMGT reference sequences. For a sequence to be retained, a match of at least six nucleotides to both a V gene segment and a J gene segment was required. A rearrangement was called productive if the CDR3 had no stop codons and remained in frame with V and J, and every other rearrangement was called non-productive. CDR3 was defined according to IMGT convention as the region running from the second conserved V-encoded cysteine to the conserved J-encoded phenylalanine. The earlier analysis of approximately 500 of the donors excluded sequences that lacked an unambiguous match to a single V gene segment. In an earlier analysis of several hundred of the donors, a V segment was called functional when productive rearrangements were above 56.7%, and segregating when the standard deviation between donors exceeded 5%. A statistical classification framework was built to diagnose cytomegalovirus status from the catalog of TCR beta chain sequences. In a later analysis, TCR nucleotide sequences were compared against IMGT/GENE-DB human TR gene sequences so that V and J genes could be assigned. The TCRdist pipeline was used in a later analysis to assign CDR3 sequences and most-parsimonious VDJ recombination scenarios. A later analysis defined each TCR beta chain by its CDR3 amino acid sequence plus V-gene family, and excluded reads lacking a unique V-gene family. In a later analysis, 450 to 600 highly shared, low-generation-probability nucleotide sequences were removed to address suspected cross-contamination and a sequencing artifact. For each public chain, a later analysis derived a clonal expansion index from normalized ranks of inferred template counts within each repertoire. In a later analysis, generation probabilities were computed with a VDJ recombination model fitted to out-of-frame rearrangements, and the resulting probabilities were checked against IGoR. In a later analysis, TCR-TCR, TCR-HLA and TCR-CMV co-occurrence was scored with hypergeometric tests, and a repertoire-size bias correction was applied to TCR pairs. False discovery rates were estimated in a later analysis by permuting HLA or CMV assignments 20 times. In a later analysis, co-occurring TCRs were grouped using DBSCAN, and TCRdist sequence similarity was added for clustering within HLA-allele-positive subsets. For co-occurrence clustering, repertoires with fewer than 30,000 or more than 120,000 public chains were excluded, along with a handful of repertoires with anomalous nucleotide sharing. TCRdb retrieved this table from immuneACCESS and kept in-frame rearrangements only. Not all clones are present; in checked studies, unresolved V genes account for under half, and no reason is known for the remainder. V and J calls and clone size are as listed in that table; D and trimming were resolved from the DNA. This sample is represented by over 110,000 clones; approximately 80% of them were singletons. The ten top clones hold approximately 1.3% of the sample.

In total, 600 or so healthy bone marrow donors made up the cohort. At the time of sampling, all cohort members were nominally healthy, though unrecorded immune exposures were likely present. The donor was CMV seropositive and belonged to the group of a few hundred seropositive cohort members. Every donor gave a peripheral blood sample, and the peripheral blood mononuclear cells from that sample were used for TCR beta sequencing. The Qiagen DNeasy Blood Extraction Kit was used to extract genomic DNA from the blood cell samples. A remark on this clone: Its antigen target is currently unknown. Sequence at one end of the junction differs from germline and may be a read error.

The CDR1 and CDR2 encoded by the germline V gene are MNHEY and SVGAGI. From the cysteine through the phenylalanine, the CDR3 covers 11 amino acids. The sequence is cut down to CDR3 DNA, 33 bases in frame from base 1. Sequencing was done on a sample of PBMCs. Recombination linked TRBV6-5 to TRBJ2-7, with 8 junctional bases fitting TRBD2. The origin of this receptor is a male donor in good health and CMV-seropositive. Here the CDR3 is given as CASTEGTREHF. The nucleotides are TGTGCCAGCACCGAAGGGACTAGGGAGCACTTC.